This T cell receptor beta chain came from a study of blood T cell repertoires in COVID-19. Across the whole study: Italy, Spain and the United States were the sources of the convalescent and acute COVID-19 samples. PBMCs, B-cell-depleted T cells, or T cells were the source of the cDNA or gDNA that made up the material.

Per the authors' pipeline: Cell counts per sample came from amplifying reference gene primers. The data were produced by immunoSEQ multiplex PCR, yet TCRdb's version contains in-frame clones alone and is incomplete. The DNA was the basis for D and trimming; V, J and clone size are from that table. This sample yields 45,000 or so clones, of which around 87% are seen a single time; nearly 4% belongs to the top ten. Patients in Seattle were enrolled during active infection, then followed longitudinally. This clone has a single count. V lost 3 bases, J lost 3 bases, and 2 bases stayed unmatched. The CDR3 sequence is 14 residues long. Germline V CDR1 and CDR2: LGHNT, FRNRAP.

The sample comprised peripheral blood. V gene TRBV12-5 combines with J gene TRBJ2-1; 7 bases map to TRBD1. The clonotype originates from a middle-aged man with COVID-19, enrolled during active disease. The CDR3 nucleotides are TGTGCTAGTGGTTTCGGACAGGACTACAATGAGCAGTTCTTC. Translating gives CASGFGQDYNEQFF.